This T cell receptor (beta chain) was documented in a study of T cell clones after liver transplantation. Produced via immunoSEQ multiplex PCR; TCRdb's table is partial and in-frame only. The data hold some 110,000 clones, with about nine tenths observed a single time. The CDR3 runs to 15 residues. Looked up from germline, CDR1 is LGHNA and CDR2 is YNFKEQ. J was trimmed by 5 bases and V by 8 bases; bases with no gene match: 14. Sorting of unstimulated PBMCs yielded separate CD3+CD4+ and CD3+CD8+ fractions. The receptor's source is a human patient who received a liver transplant. The graft donor may be the source of some T cells. This chain links TRBV4-2 with TRBJ1-2; TRBD1 matches at 7 bases. The source material was CD4+ T cells from blood, sampled 12 months after liver transplant. The CDR3 nucleotides are TGTGCCAGCGGAACCTCCGACAGGGAGGGGTATGGCTACACCTTC. This encodes CASGTSDREGYGYTF.